The following is a T cell receptor (beta chain) sequence with its context. Antigen specificity is unknown. The sample comes from a study of T cell responses to AZD1222 COVID-19 vaccine. V lost 11 bases and J lost 3, with 8 bases in between. From germline, CDR1 is KGHSH and CDR2 LQKENI. The CDR3 is 11 amino acids. Study-level findings and limits: Donor demographics were predominantly white British with a female majority; clonal diversity may be underestimated. Dominant CD4 TCR responses targeted spike regions 160-218 and 743-854.

Libraries were prepared by immunoSEQ multiplex PCR; TCRdb keeps only in-frame clonotypes and omits some of them. The sample contains 100,000 to 150,000 clones, roughly 93% of which appear only once. This sequence was found in an adult in good health. Source: peripheral blood, taken on day 0 of AZD1222 vaccination. The chain couples TRBV18 to TRBJ1-5; D may be TRBD1 (5 bases). The CDR3 bases are TGTGCCTCGGGGGACAATCAGCCCCAGCATTTT. It specifies CASGDNQPQHF.